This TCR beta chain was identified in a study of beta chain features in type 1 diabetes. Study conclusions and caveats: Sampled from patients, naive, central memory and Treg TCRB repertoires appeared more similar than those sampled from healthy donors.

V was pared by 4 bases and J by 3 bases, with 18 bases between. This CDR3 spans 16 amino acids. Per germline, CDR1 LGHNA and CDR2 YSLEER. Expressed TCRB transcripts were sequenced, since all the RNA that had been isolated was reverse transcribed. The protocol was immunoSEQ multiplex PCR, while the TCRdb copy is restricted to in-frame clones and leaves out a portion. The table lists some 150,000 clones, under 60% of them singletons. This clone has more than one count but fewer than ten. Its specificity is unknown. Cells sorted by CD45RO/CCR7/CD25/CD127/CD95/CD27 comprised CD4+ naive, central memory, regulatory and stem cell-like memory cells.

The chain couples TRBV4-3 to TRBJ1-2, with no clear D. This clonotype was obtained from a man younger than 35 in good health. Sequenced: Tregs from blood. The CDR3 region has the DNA TGCGCCAGCAGCCGACAACTTGGAGGGTTGGACTATGGCTACACCTTC. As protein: CASSRQLGGLDYGYTF.